This TCR beta chain comes out of a study of blood T cell repertoires in COVID-19. Assay used: immunoSEQ multiplex PCR; TCRdb lists only in-frame clones, some missing. The data hold 300,000 to 400,000 clones, with around nine tenths observed a single time. Sequences were obtained from PBMCs or T cells enriched from blood (not recorded which). The receptor was isolated from a man in his sixties who had recovered from COVID-19.

Written as DNA, the CDR3 is TGCGCCAGCAGCCATCAGATAGCGGGAGGGCCCGGCAATGAGCAGTTCTTC. Its protein product is CASSHQIAGGPGNEQFF. J is TRBJ2-1 and V is TRBV5-1; 11 bases match TRBD2. Germline assignment: CDR1 SGHRS and CDR2 YFSETQ. This CDR3 is 17 amino acids long. Germline trimming cut 4 bases from V and 6 bases from J; bases unmatched to any gene: 12.